This T cell receptor beta chain was identified in a study of patients and donors after allogeneic stem cell transplantation. TCRdb re-analysed the RT-PCR reads in MiXCR, keeping a single row per CDR3 protein. The table includes 900,000 to 1,000,000 distinct CDR3 sequences, more than 15% detected once. Sequencing input: blood, either unsorted or a sorted T cell fraction (not recorded which). This TCR was recovered from a human donor who was either an allogeneic HSCT recipient or a stem cell or donor lymphocyte infusion donor (not recorded which). It is not recorded whose cells these are; they may come from a transplant donor.

CDR3 sequence: CASLPMGSSNEKLFF. CDR3 bases: TGTGCCAGCCTTCCCATGGGCAGCTCAAATGAAAAACTGTTTTTT. J is TRBJ1-4 and V is TRBV27, with no clear D. CDR1 is MNHEY, CDR2 SMNVEV, per germline (reference sequence). The CDR3 sequence is 15 residues long. V was clipped by 8 bases and J by 5 bases, with 18 bases between them.